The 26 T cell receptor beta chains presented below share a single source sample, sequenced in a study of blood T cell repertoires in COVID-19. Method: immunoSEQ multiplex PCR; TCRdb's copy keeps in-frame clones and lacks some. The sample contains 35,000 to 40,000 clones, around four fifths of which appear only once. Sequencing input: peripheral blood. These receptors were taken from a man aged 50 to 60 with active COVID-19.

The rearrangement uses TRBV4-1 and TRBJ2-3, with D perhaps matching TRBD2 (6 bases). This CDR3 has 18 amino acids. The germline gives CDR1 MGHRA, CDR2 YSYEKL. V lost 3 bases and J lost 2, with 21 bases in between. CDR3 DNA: TGCGCCAGCAGCCATCCCCCTAGGGGCGGGGACTCCACAGATACGCAGTATTTT. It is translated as CASSHPPRGGDSTDTQYF.

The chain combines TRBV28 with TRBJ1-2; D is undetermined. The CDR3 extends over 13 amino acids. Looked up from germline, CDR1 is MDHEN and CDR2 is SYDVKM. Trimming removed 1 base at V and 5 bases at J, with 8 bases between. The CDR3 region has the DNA TGTGCCAGCAGTTTATACTTCTCATATGGCTACACCTTC. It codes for CASSLYFSYGYTF.

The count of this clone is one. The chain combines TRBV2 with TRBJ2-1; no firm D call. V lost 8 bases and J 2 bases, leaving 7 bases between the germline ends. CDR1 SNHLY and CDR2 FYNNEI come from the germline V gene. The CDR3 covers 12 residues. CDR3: CASGTTYNEQFF. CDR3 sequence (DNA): TGTGCCAGCGGCACGACCTACAATGAGCAGTTCTTC.

The CDR3 sequence: CASSQTGAGETQYF. CDR3 nucleotides: TGTGCCAGCAGCCAAACAGGGGCCGGAGAGACCCAGTACTTC. This chain links TRBV3-1 (or the pseudogene TRBV3-2) with TRBJ2-5; 7 bases fit TRBD1. The trim removed 2 bases at V and 4 bases at J, leaving 4 bases unmatched. Germline CDR1 LGHDT, CDR2 YNNKEL (reference sequence). The CDR3 sequence is 14 residues long.

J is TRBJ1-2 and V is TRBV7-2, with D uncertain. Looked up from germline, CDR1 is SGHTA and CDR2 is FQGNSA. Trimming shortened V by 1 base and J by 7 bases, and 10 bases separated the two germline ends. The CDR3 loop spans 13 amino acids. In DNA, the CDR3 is TGTGCCAGCAGCTTAGTTGACATCCCTGGCTACACCTTC. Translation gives CASSLVDIPGYTF.

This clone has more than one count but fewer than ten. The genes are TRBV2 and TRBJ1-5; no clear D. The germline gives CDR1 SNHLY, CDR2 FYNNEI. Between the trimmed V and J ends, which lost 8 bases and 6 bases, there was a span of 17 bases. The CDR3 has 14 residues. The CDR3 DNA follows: TGTGCCAGCCAAGGAAGCGATGGGAGTCAGCCCCAGCATTTT. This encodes CASQGSDGSQPQHF.

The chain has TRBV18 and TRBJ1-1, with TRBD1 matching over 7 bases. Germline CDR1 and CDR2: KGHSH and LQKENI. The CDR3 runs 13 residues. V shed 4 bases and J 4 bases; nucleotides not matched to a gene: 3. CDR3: CASSQGAVTEAFF. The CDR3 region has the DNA TGTGCCAGCTCACAGGGGGCCGTCACTGAAGCTTTCTTT.

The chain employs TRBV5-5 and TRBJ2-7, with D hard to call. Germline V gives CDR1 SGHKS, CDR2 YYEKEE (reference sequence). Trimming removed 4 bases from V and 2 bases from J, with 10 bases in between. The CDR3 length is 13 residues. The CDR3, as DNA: TGTGCCAGCAGCGCCGGGTCTACCTACGAGCAGTACTTC. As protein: CASSAGSTYEQYF. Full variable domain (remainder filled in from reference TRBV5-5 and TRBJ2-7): DAGVTQSPTHLIKTRGQQVTLRCSPISGHKSVSWYQQVLGQGPQFIFQYYEKEERGRGNFPDRFSARQFPNYSSELNVNALLLGDSALYLCASSAGSTYEQYFGPGTRLTVT.

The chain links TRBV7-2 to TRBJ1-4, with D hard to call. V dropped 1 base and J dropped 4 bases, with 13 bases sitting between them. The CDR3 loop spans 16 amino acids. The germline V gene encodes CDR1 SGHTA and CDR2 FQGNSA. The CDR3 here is CASSLERYARNEKLFF. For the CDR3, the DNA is TGTGCCAGCAGCTTAGAACGGTACGCCCGTAATGAAAAACTGTTTTTT. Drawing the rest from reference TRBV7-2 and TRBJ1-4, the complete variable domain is GAGVSQSPSNKVTEKGKDVELRCDPISGHTALYWYRQSLGQGLEFLIYFQGNSAPDKSGLPSDRFSAERTGGSVSTLTIQRTQQEDSAVYLCASSLERYARNEKLFFGSGTQLSVL.

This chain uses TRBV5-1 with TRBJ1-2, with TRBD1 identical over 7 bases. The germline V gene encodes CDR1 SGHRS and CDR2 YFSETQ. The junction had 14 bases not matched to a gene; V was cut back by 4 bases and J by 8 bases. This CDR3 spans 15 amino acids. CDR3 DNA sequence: TGCGCCAGCAGCGCCCTACTAACAGGGGACGGCGGCTACACCTTC. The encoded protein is CASSALLTGDGGYTF.

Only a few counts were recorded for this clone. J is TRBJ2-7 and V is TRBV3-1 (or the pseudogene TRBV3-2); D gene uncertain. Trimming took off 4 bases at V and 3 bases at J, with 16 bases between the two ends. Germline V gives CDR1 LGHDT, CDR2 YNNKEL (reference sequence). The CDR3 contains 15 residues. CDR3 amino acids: CASSPAVTLIYEQYF. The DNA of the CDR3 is TGTGCCAGCAGCCCCGCGGTCACCTTAATCTACGAGCAGTACTTC.

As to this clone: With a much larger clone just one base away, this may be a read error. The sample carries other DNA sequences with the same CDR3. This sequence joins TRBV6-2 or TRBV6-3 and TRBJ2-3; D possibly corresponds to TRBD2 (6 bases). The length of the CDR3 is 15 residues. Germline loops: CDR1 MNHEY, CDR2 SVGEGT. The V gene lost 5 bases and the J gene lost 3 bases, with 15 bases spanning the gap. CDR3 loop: CASSGGDVVTDTQYF. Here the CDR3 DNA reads TGTGCCAGCAGTGGAGGGGACGTCGTGACAGATACGCAGTATTTT.

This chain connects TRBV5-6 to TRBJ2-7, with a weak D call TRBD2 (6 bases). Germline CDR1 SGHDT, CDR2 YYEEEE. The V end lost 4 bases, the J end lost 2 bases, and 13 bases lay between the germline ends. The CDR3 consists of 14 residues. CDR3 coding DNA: TGTGCCAGCAGCCTATCGGGGGTTACCTACGAGCAGTACTTC. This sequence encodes CASSLSGVTYEQYF.

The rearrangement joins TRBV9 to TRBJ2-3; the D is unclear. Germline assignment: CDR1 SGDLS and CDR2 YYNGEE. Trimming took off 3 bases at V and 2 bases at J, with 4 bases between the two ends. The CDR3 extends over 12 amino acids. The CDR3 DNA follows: TGTGCCAGCAGCGCAAACACAGATACGCAGTATTTT. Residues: CASSANTDTQYF.

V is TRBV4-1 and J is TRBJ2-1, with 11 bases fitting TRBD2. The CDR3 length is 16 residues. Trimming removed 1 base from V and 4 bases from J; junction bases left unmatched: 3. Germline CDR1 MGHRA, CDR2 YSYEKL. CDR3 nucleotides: TGCGCCAGCAGCCAAGCTTGGACTAGCGGGTACAATGAGCAGTTCTTC. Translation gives CASSQAWTSGYNEQFF.

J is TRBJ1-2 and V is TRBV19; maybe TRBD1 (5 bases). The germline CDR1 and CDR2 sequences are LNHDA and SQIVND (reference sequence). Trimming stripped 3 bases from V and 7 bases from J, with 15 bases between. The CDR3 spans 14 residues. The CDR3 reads CASSIGQGIRGYTF. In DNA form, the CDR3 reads TGTGCCAGTAGTATCGGGCAGGGAATTCGTGGCTACACCTTC.

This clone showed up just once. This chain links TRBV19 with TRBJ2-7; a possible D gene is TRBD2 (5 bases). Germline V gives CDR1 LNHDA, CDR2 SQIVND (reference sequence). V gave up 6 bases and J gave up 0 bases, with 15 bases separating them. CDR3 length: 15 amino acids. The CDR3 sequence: CASRFGQRSSYEQYF. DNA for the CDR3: TGTGCCAGTAGATTCGGGCAGCGGAGCTCCTACGAGCAGTACTTC. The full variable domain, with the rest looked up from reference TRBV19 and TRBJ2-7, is DGGITQSPKYLFRKEGQNVTLSCEQNLNHDAMYWYRQDPGQGLRLIYYSQIVNDFQKGDIAEGYSVSREKKESFPLTVTSAQKNPTAFYLCASRFGQRSSYEQYFGPGTRLTVT.

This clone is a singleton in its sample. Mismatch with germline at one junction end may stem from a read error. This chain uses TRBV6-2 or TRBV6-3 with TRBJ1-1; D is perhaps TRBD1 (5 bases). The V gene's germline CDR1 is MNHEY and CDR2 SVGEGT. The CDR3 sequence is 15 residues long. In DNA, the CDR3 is TGTGCCAGCAGCTACTCGGCGGGGCTGGACACTGAAGCTTTCTTT. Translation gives CASSYSAGLDTEAFF.

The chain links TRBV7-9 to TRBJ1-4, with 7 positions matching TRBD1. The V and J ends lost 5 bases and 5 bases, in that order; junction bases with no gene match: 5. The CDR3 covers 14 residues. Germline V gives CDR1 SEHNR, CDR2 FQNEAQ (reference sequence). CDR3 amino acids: CASSQQGLNEKLFF. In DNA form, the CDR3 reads TGTGCCAGCAGCCAACAGGGGTTGAATGAAAAACTGTTTTTT. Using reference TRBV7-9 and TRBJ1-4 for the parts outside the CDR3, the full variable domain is DTGVSQNPRHKITKRGQNVTFRCDPISEHNRLYWYRQTLGQGPEFLTYFQNEAQLEKSRLLSDRFSAERPKGSFSTLEIQRTEQGDSAMYLCASSQQGLNEKLFFGSGTQLSVL.

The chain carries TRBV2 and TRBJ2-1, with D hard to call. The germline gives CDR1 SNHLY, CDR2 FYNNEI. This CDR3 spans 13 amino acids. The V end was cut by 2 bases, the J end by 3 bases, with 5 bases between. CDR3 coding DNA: TGTGCCAGCAGTGAAAACAACTACAATGAGCAGTTCTTC. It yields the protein CASSENNYNEQFF.

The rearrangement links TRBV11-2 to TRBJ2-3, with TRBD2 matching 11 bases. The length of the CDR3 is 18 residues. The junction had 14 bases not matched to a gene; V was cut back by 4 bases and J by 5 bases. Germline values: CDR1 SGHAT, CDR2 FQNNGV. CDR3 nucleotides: TGTGCCAGCAGCTCCGCCCTTCTAGCGGGGGGCCTGGGAGATACGCAGTATTTT. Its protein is CASSSALLAGGLGDTQYF.

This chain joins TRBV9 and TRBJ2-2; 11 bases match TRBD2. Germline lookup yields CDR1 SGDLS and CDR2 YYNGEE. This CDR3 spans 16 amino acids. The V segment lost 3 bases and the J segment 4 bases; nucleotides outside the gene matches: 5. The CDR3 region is CASSAPSGGLTGELFF. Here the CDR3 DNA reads TGTGCCAGCAGCGCTCCTAGCGGGGGGCTCACCGGGGAGCTGTTTTTT.

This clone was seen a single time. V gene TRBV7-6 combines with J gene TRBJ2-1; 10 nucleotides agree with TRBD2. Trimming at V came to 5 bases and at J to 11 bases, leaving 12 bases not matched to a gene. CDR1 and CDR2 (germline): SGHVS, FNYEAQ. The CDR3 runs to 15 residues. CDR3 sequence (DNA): TGTGCCAGCAGCCCCGCCAGCGGGGGGGCCGTCCAGCAGTTCTTC. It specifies CASSPASGGAVQQFF.

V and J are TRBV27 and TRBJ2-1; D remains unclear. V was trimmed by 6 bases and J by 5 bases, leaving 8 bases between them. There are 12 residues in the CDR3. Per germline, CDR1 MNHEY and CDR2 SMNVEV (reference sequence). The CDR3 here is CASRTLDNEQFF. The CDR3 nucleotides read TGTGCCAGCAGGACATTAGACAATGAGCAGTTCTTC.

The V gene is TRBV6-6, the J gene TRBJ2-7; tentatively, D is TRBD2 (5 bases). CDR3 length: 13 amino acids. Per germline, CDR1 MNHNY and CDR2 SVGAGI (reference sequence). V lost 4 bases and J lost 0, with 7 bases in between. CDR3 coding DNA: TGTGCCAGCAGTTCCCGGGACTCCTACGAGCAGTACTTC. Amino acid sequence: CASSSRDSYEQYF.

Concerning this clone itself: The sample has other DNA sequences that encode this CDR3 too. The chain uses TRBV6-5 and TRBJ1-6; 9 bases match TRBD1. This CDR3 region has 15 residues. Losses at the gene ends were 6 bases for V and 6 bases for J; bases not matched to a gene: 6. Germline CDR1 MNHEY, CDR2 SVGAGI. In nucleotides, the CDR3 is TGTGCCAGCAGCCTTAGACAGGGGGGTAATTCACCCCTCCACTTT. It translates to CASSLRQGGNSPLHF.